These T cell receptor beta chains were read from a single sample in a study of CD8 T cells in ankylosing spondylitis. A single record per CDR3 protein comes from TCRdb applying MiXCR to the 5' RACE reads. The sample contains some 200,000 distinct CDR3 sequences, 15% to 20% of which appear only once. The sample taken for sequencing was blood, either unsorted or a sorted T cell fraction (not recorded which). These receptors were taken from a male donor under 30 with ankylosing spondylitis or in good health (not recorded which). Both conserved end residues are part of each CDR3. Each record gives: V gene, J gene, clone size, D gene, CDR3 protein, CDR3 DNA. D genes are given only for firm matches. Rows give clone size only sometimes, using once, few, many, or a class for an expanded clone.

v_call: TRBV2; j_call: TRBJ2-5; clone_size: -; d_call: TRBD1; cdr3_aa: CASSRTGMETQYF; cdr3_nt: TGTGCCAGCAGTAGGACAGGGATGGAGACCCAGTACTTC
v_call: TRBV5-5; j_call: TRBJ2-3; clone_size: many; d_call: -; cdr3_aa: CASILDGQADTQYF; cdr3_nt: TGTGCCAGCATCCTGGACGGGCAGGCAGATACGCAGTATTTT
v_call: TRBV7-8; j_call: TRBJ2-5; clone_size: many; d_call: -; cdr3_aa: CASSPRRGQAQYF; cdr3_nt: TGTGCCAGCAGCCCCCGACGCGGTCAGGCCCAGTACTTC
v_call: TRBV24-1; j_call: TRBJ1-5; clone_size: many; d_call: -; cdr3_aa: CATSDPLSPGGTQHF; cdr3_nt: TGTGCCACCAGTGACCCCCTCTCCCCGGGAGGGACCCAGCATTTT
v_call: TRBV10-1; j_call: TRBJ2-4; clone_size: many; d_call: -; cdr3_aa: CASRGSGTTDLAKNIQYF; cdr3_nt: TGCGCCAGCAGAGGTTCGGGGACCACTGACCTAGCCAAAAACATTCAGTACTTC
v_call: TRBV5-1; j_call: TRBJ2-5; clone_size: many; d_call: -; cdr3_aa: CASSKQQETQYF; cdr3_nt: TGCGCCAGCAGTAAACAGCAAGAGACCCAGTACTTC
v_call: TRBV5-1; j_call: TRBJ2-3; clone_size: many; d_call: -; cdr3_aa: CASSSETATQYF; cdr3_nt: TGCGCCAGCAGCTCCGAGACAGCTACGCAGTATTTT
v_call: TRBV2; j_call: TRBJ2-1; clone_size: many; d_call: -; cdr3_aa: CASSTGAPPPYNEQFF; cdr3_nt: TGTGCCAGTAGCACCGGAGCGCCGCCGCCCTACAATGAGCAGTTCTTC
v_call: TRBV4-3; j_call: TRBJ2-1; clone_size: many; d_call: -; cdr3_aa: CASSQDTGGDEQFF; cdr3_nt: TGCGCCAGCAGCCAAGATACCGGGGGCGATGAGCAGTTCTTC
v_call: TRBV7-3; j_call: TRBJ1-1; clone_size: many; d_call: -; cdr3_aa: CASSLVGSDTEAFF; cdr3_nt: TGTGCCAGCAGCTTAGTCGGGTCGGACACTGAAGCTTTCTTT
v_call: TRBV19; j_call: TRBJ2-1; clone_size: -; d_call: TRBD2; cdr3_aa: CASSRALAGGSNEQFF; cdr3_nt: TGTGCCAGTAGCCGGGCGCTAGCGGGAGGAAGTAATGAGCAGTTCTTC
v_call: TRBV2; j_call: TRBJ1-2; clone_size: many; d_call: -; cdr3_aa: CASRDGYTF; cdr3_nt: TGTGCCAGCCGGGATGGCTACACCTTC
v_call: TRBV24-1; j_call: TRBJ2-1; clone_size: many; d_call: -; cdr3_aa: CATSAREWDEQFF; cdr3_nt: TGTGCCACCAGTGCTAGGGAATGGGATGAGCAGTTCTTC
v_call: TRBV7-2; j_call: TRBJ2-1; clone_size: many; d_call: TRBD1; cdr3_aa: CASSPHPGQGHNEQFF; cdr3_nt: TGTGCCAGCAGCCCCCACCCGGGACAGGGTCACAATGAGCAGTTCTTC
v_call: TRBV20-1; j_call: TRBJ2-7; clone_size: many; d_call: -; cdr3_aa: CSASGGTDYEQYF; cdr3_nt: TGCAGTGCTAGTGGCGGGACGGACTACGAGCAGTACTTC
v_call: TRBV27; j_call: TRBJ2-4; clone_size: -; d_call: -; cdr3_aa: CASSLSTSINIQYF; cdr3_nt: TGTGCCAGCAGTTTATCGACTTCAATTAACATTCAGTACTTC
v_call: TRBV30; j_call: TRBJ1-5; clone_size: -; d_call: TRBD1; cdr3_aa: CAWSKDRGNQPQHF; cdr3_nt: TGTGCCTGGAGTAAGGACAGGGGGAATCAGCCCCAGCATTTT
v_call: TRBV12-3/TRBV12-4; j_call: TRBJ2-1; clone_size: many; d_call: TRBD2; cdr3_aa: CASSSTSGDTNNEQFF; cdr3_nt: TGTGCCAGCAGTTCAACTAGCGGGGATACTAACAATGAGCAGTTCTTC
v_call: TRBV28; j_call: TRBJ2-2; clone_size: many; d_call: -; cdr3_aa: CASSDLVVELFF; cdr3_nt: TGTGCCAGCAGCGATTTGGTGGTGGAGCTGTTTTTT
v_call: TRBV6-5; j_call: TRBJ2-5; clone_size: -; d_call: -; cdr3_aa: CASSPTAETQYF; cdr3_nt: TGTGCCAGCAGCCCAACTGCGGAGACCCAGTACTTC
v_call: TRBV6-2/TRBV6-3; j_call: TRBJ2-2; clone_size: many; d_call: TRBD1; cdr3_aa: CARTGDLIRTGELFF; cdr3_nt: TGTGCCAGAACAGGGGACCTGATCAGGACCGGGGAGCTGTTTTTT
v_call: TRBV4-1; j_call: TRBJ2-2; clone_size: -; d_call: -; cdr3_aa: CASSQLSDGAGELFF; cdr3_nt: TGCGCCAGCAGCCAATTAAGTGACGGGGCCGGGGAGCTGTTTTTT
v_call: TRBV28; j_call: TRBJ1-3; clone_size: many; d_call: TRBD1; cdr3_aa: CASSRTGTNTIYF; cdr3_nt: TGTGCCAGCAGCCGGACAGGAACTAACACCATATATTTT
v_call: TRBV20-1; j_call: TRBJ2-7; clone_size: few; d_call: TRBD2; cdr3_aa: CSAQRETYEQYF; cdr3_nt: TGCAGTGCCCAGCGGGAGACCTACGAGCAGTACTTC
v_call: TRBV5-1; j_call: TRBJ2-3; clone_size: many; d_call: -; cdr3_aa: CASSLAAFGTDTQYF; cdr3_nt: TGCGCCAGCAGCTTGGCCGCGTTCGGCACAGATACGCAGTATTTT
v_call: TRBV12-3/TRBV12-4; j_call: TRBJ1-5; clone_size: many; d_call: TRBD1; cdr3_aa: CASSLTGTIRQPQHF; cdr3_nt: TGTGCCAGCAGTCTGACAGGGACTATCAGACAGCCCCAGCATTTT
v_call: TRBV6-5; j_call: TRBJ2-3; clone_size: many; d_call: -; cdr3_aa: CASSYSIRGRRDTQYF; cdr3_nt: TGTGCCAGCAGTTACTCGATTCGAGGTCGCAGAGATACGCAGTATTTT
v_call: TRBV6-2/TRBV6-3; j_call: TRBJ1-1; clone_size: many; d_call: -; cdr3_aa: CASSYSFRAWGTEAFF; cdr3_nt: TGTGCCAGCAGTTACTCGTTTCGGGCGTGGGGCACTGAAGCTTTCTTT
v_call: TRBV29-1; j_call: TRBJ2-1; clone_size: many; d_call: -; cdr3_aa: CSVERPGVNNEQFF; cdr3_nt: TGCAGCGTTGAACGGCCAGGGGTCAACAATGAGCAGTTCTTC
v_call: TRBV9; j_call: TRBJ2-1; clone_size: few; d_call: -; cdr3_aa: CASSVVGDEQFF; cdr3_nt: TGTGCCAGCAGCGTAGTGGGAGACGAGCAGTTCTTC
v_call: TRBV29-1; j_call: TRBJ2-3; clone_size: -; d_call: -; cdr3_aa: CSVVPGTFRTDTQYF; cdr3_nt: TGCAGCGTTGTCCCCGGGACCTTCCGCACAGATACGCAGTATTTT
v_call: TRBV30; j_call: TRBJ2-4; clone_size: many; d_call: TRBD1; cdr3_aa: CAWTSGQGEAKNIQYF; cdr3_nt: TGTGCCTGGACCTCGGGACAGGGCGAGGCCAAAAACATTCAGTACTTC
v_call: TRBV29-1; j_call: TRBJ1-5; clone_size: few; d_call: -; cdr3_aa: CSVAARGGQPQHF; cdr3_nt: TGCAGCGTGGCCGCCAGGGGAGGGCAGCCCCAGCATTTT
v_call: TRBV5-6; j_call: TRBJ2-1; clone_size: many; d_call: -; cdr3_aa: CASSLWGAYNEQFF; cdr3_nt: TGTGCCAGCAGCTTATGGGGGGCCTACAATGAGCAGTTCTTC
v_call: TRBV29-1; j_call: TRBJ2-3; clone_size: -; d_call: -; cdr3_aa: CSVGASRPTDTQYF; cdr3_nt: TGCAGCGTTGGAGCTAGCCGTCCCACAGATACGCAGTATTTT
v_call: TRBV7-2; j_call: TRBJ1-1; clone_size: many; d_call: TRBD1; cdr3_aa: CASRDRGRTEAFF; cdr3_nt: TGTGCCAGCAGAGACAGGGGGCGGACTGAAGCTTTCTTT
v_call: TRBV20-1; j_call: TRBJ2-7; clone_size: -; d_call: TRBD2; cdr3_aa: CSARTSGRSYEQYF; cdr3_nt: TGCAGTGCTCGTACTAGCGGGCGGTCTTACGAGCAGTACTTC
v_call: TRBV5-1; j_call: TRBJ1-1; clone_size: many; d_call: -; cdr3_aa: CASSLERGSGHTFF; cdr3_nt: TGCGCCAGCAGCTTGGAACGGGGATCTGGTCATACTTTCTTT
v_call: TRBV20-1; j_call: TRBJ2-1; clone_size: many; d_call: -; cdr3_aa: CSALRDNEQFF; cdr3_nt: TGCAGTGCTCTCAGGGACAATGAGCAGTTCTTC
v_call: TRBV29-1; j_call: TRBJ2-5; clone_size: -; d_call: -; cdr3_aa: CSAYFRETQYF; cdr3_nt: TGCAGCGCATACTTCCGGGAGACCCAGTACTTC
v_call: TRBV9; j_call: TRBJ2-7; clone_size: many; d_call: TRBD1; cdr3_aa: CASSVTGATYEQYF; cdr3_nt: TGTGCCAGCAGCGTAACAGGGGCCACCTACGAGCAGTACTTC
v_call: TRBV20-1; j_call: TRBJ2-5; clone_size: many; d_call: TRBD2; cdr3_aa: CSASLASGLVETQYF; cdr3_nt: TGCAGTGCTAGCTTGGCTAGCGGGTTGGTGGAGACCCAGTACTTC
v_call: TRBV6-1; j_call: TRBJ1-2; clone_size: many; d_call: -; cdr3_aa: CASSGQIYGYTF; cdr3_nt: TGTGCCAGCAGTGGACAGATCTATGGCTACACCTTC
v_call: TRBV29-1; j_call: TRBJ1-1; clone_size: many; d_call: -; cdr3_aa: CSVDLGWQMNTEAFF; cdr3_nt: TGCAGCGTTGACCTCGGGTGGCAGATGAACACTGAAGCTTTCTTT
v_call: TRBV12-3/TRBV12-4; j_call: TRBJ2-3; clone_size: many; d_call: -; cdr3_aa: CASSLPGPRPGTDTQYF; cdr3_nt: TGTGCCAGCAGTCTTCCCGGGCCCCGGCCTGGCACAGATACGCAGTATTTT
v_call: TRBV7-2; j_call: TRBJ2-4; clone_size: -; d_call: -; cdr3_aa: CASSLQLPGPNKNIQYF; cdr3_nt: TGTGCCAGCAGCTTACAGTTGCCCGGGCCGAACAAAAACATTCAGTACTTC
v_call: TRBV29-1; j_call: TRBJ2-1; clone_size: many; d_call: -; cdr3_aa: CSVGVGGNEQFF; cdr3_nt: TGCAGCGTTGGGGTAGGGGGGAATGAGCAGTTCTTC
v_call: TRBV29-1; j_call: TRBJ2-3; clone_size: -; d_call: TRBD2; cdr3_aa: CSLAVSSTDTQYF; cdr3_nt: TGCAGCCTAGCGGTCTCTAGCACAGATACGCAGTATTTT
v_call: TRBV28; j_call: TRBJ2-7; clone_size: many; d_call: TRBD1; cdr3_aa: CASKPGQVSPEQYF; cdr3_nt: TGTGCCAGCAAACCGGGACAGGTCAGCCCCGAGCAGTACTTC
v_call: TRBV7-2; j_call: TRBJ1-1; clone_size: many; d_call: TRBD1; cdr3_aa: CASTLGWDRPLGWTEAFF; cdr3_nt: TGTGCCAGCACCTTAGGGTGGGACAGACCCTTGGGGTGGACTGAAGCTTTCTTT
v_call: TRBV29-1; j_call: TRBJ2-1; clone_size: many; d_call: -; cdr3_aa: CSGASQSSYNEQFF; cdr3_nt: TGCAGCGGGGCTAGTCAGAGCTCCTACAATGAGCAGTTCTTC
v_call: TRBV6-2/TRBV6-3; j_call: TRBJ2-2; clone_size: many; d_call: TRBD2; cdr3_aa: CASSGLAVTGELFF; cdr3_nt: TGTGCCAGCAGCGGACTAGCGGTCACCGGGGAGCTGTTTTTT
v_call: TRBV18; j_call: TRBJ2-6; clone_size: many; d_call: -; cdr3_aa: CASSRPAGANVLTF; cdr3_nt: TGTGCCAGCTCACGGCCCGCTGGGGCCAACGTCCTGACTTTC
v_call: TRBV18; j_call: TRBJ1-6; clone_size: many; d_call: -; cdr3_aa: CASSPPGRGRNSPLHF; cdr3_nt: TGTGCCAGCTCACCACCGGGTAGGGGACGGAATTCACCCCTCCACTTT
v_call: TRBV5-1; j_call: TRBJ2-3; clone_size: many; d_call: TRBD2; cdr3_aa: CASSLASSGTRTDTQYF; cdr3_nt: TGCGCCAGCAGCTTGGCCTCTAGCGGAACTCGCACAGATACGCAGTATTTT